This entry features one T cell receptor beta chain sequence. Its antigen is not known. Method: immunoSEQ multiplex PCR; TCRdb's copy keeps in-frame clones and lacks some. In the table there are 660,000 or so clones, approximately 96% of which are singletons. This entry is derived from a study of shared clonotypes between healthy human individuals. This CDR3 has 14 amino acids. With V trimmed by 2 bases and J by 1 base, 3 bases remained unmatched. Germline loops: CDR1 SQVTM, CDR2 ANQGSEA. General observations from the study: Clonotype sharing among the donors was expected to vary with sequencing depth.

Terminally differentiated effector memory CD45RA+ cells were left out of the naive CD8 fraction, which was CD45RO-negative and positively selected for CCR7. Donors were healthy HIV-negative adults without recently reported acute infections or vaccinations. The receptor comes from a woman in her thirties in good health. The sample comprised naive CD8+ T cells sorted from blood. The chain uses TRBV29-1 and TRBJ2-3; 7 nucleotides agree with TRBD1. As DNA, the CDR3 is TGCAGCGTTGAAAGGGGGCAGGGCACAGATACGCAGTATTTT. This gives the protein CSVERGQGTDTQYF.